This TCR beta chain was obtained from a study of blood T cell repertoires in COVID-19 (dated by TCRdb to the early 2020s). Some background on the complete study: Collaborator samples came from the United States, Italy and Spain and covered acute and convalescent phases of COVID-19. A de-identified subject ID, COVID-19 status, age in years and sex were almost always included in the sample metadata. Samples were obtained from the ongoing ImmuneRACE study (first 160 participants) and from 950 to 1,500 subjects provided by 6 global collaborators. A freely available public database, intended as a resource for researchers studying the immune response to SARS-CoV-2, is where the repertoires were released. The material from the prospective study consisted of cDNA or gDNA derived from T cells, B-cell-depleted T cells, or PBMCs. Where HLA class I and class II types were available, the types were taken from metadata supplied by the sample provider, not from assay-based typing. Deeply sampled blood TCRbeta repertoires from subjects exposed to, actively infected with, or recovered from COVID-19 were included in the dataset. Results the study describes overall, beyond this receptor: How much clinical and demographic metadata was included differed by source and by participant, and the metadata was provided uncurated.

CDR1 and CDR2 are drawn from the germline V gene: MGHRA, YSYEKL. Its CDR3 holds 13 amino acids, cysteine through phenylalanine. CDR3 DNA only is kept here, 39 bases in frame from base 1. V drops 6 bases and J drops 0 bases, leaving 8 bases in between. This clone was seen only once. Its specific antigen is unknown. The sample holds no much larger clone one base away, and base qualities are not on file. Whole blood was collected in K2EDTA tubes by collaborating institutions according to the institutions' own protocols. For TCRbeta analysis, collaborators shipped samples as frozen whole blood, isolated PBMCs, or DNA extracted from either of those sample types. The immunoSEQ Assay, a bias-controlled multiplex PCR, was used to amplify TCRbeta CDR3 regions from genomic DNA. Under the source paper's analysis protocol: The number of nucleated cells in each sample was estimated from the amplification of reference gene primers within the assay. To quantify the absolute abundance of each unique TCRbeta CDR3 rearrangement, sequence reads were collapsed and filtered. Productive Simpson clonality was computed per sample as the square root of Simpson's diversity index over productive rearrangements. The clones in this table, taken by TCRdb from immuneACCESS, are in-frame only. Not every clone is retained; where verified, under half of the shortfall comes from an unresolved V gene, and the cause of the rest is unknown. V and J calls and clone size come straight from that table; D and trimming were deduced from the DNA. This sample holds around 620,000 clones; approximately 90% were observed only once. Roughly 0.26% of the sample is held by the ten biggest clonotypes.

The TCR comes from a woman between 18 and 29 years old with acute or convalescent COVID-19. In this chain, TRBV4-1 is recombined with TRBJ1-1, with no confidently assigned D gene. What was sequenced was peripheral blood. The CDR3 region reads CASSIVMNTEAFF. The nucleotide sequence is TGCGCCAGCAGTATAGTCATGAACACTGAAGCTTTCTTT.